This entry concerns a single TCR beta chain. This CDR3 contains 14 residues. Germline CDR1 LGHNA, CDR2 YNFKEQ. The V end lost 2 bases, the J end lost 6 bases, and 11 bases lay between the germline ends. This sample was included in a study of shared clonotypes between healthy human individuals. Clones were sequenced by immunoSEQ multiplex PCR, and TCRdb holds only the in-frame ones, with some missing. Altogether around 500,000 clones are present, 79% being singletons, with the ten largest covering 10% to 15%. The sample taken for sequencing was PBMCs. The clonotype was recovered from a woman aged 35 to 49 in good health. Some clones in this sample may be carry-over from other donors' samples. The gene calls are TRBV4-2 and TRBJ2-4; the D gene is possibly TRBD1 (5 bases). CDR3 nucleotides: TGTGCCAGCAGCCAACCCAGGGCGACAAACATTCAGTACTTC. This encodes CASSQPRATNIQYF.